The rows below give T cell receptor beta chains drawn from one sample of a study of cytomegalovirus exposure and HLA in healthy donors. Here immunoSEQ multiplex PCR was the method, and the copy in TCRdb shows in-frame clones only, minus some. This sample contains around 140,000 clones. What was sequenced was PBMCs. The receptor source for this set is a middle-aged woman in good health and CMV-seropositive. CDR3s include the opening cysteine and the closing phenylalanine or tryptophan. D genes are given only for firm matches.

TRBV2	TRBJ2-5	14	TRBD1	CASFKGQGQETQYF	TGTGCCAGCTTTAAGGGACAGGGCCAAGAGACCCAGTACTTC
TRBV30	TRBJ2-3	16	.	CAGRGWTADRTDTQYF	TGTGCCGGGAGAGGATGGACTGCGGATCGCACAGATACGCAGTATTTT
TRBV4-2	TRBJ1-2	15	.	CASSQDLAENYGYTF	TGTGCCAGCAGCCAAGATTTGGCGGAAAACTATGGCTACACCTTC
TRBV14	TRBJ2-2	17	TRBD1	CASSQLTGVQNTGELFF	TGTGCCAGCAGCCAACTCACAGGGGTGCAGAACACCGGGGAGCTGTTTTTT
TRBV5-1	TRBJ2-5	16	.	CASSGLLASNKETQYF	TGCGCCAGCAGCGGGCTACTAGCATCGAATAAAGAGACCCAGTACTTC
TRBV7-9	TRBJ2-7	14	.	CASSFGTPAYEQYF	TGTGCCAGCAGCTTTGGGACACCGGCCTACGAGCAGTACTTC
TRBV4-3	TRBJ2-5	14	TRBD1	CASSRQRDSVAQYF	TGCGCCAGCAGCCGACAACGGGACAGCGTGGCCCAGTACTTC
TRBV25-1	TRBJ1-1	14	.	CASSERGRYTEAFF	TGTGCCAGCAGTGAACGAGGGAGGTATACTGAAGCTTTCTTT
TRBV6-5	TRBJ2-3	14	TRBD2	CASSPSGKYKGQYF	TGTGCCAGCAGCCCCAGCGGGAAGTATAAGGGGCAGTATTTT
TRBV6-5	TRBJ1-1	13	.	CASSSRGISEAFF	TGTGCCAGCAGTTCCCGGGGGATATCTGAAGCTTTCTTT
TRBV28	TRBJ1-2	13	TRBD1	CASRTGENYGYTF	TGTGCCAGTAGGACAGGGGAGAACTATGGCTACACCTTC
TRBV5-4	TRBJ1-5	14	TRBD1	CASSLQGGNQPQHF	TGTGCCAGCAGCTTACAGGGGGGCAATCAGCCCCAGCATTTT
TRBV11-2	TRBJ1-2	16	TRBD1	CASSYLPSGGSGGYTF	TGTGCCAGCAGCTACCTCCCCTCAGGGGGGTCCGGTGGCTACACCTTC
TRBV6-1	TRBJ2-7	14	.	CASSELSGSYEQYF	TGTGCCAGCAGTGAACTGAGCGGCTCCTACGAGCAGTACTTC
TRBV28	TRBJ1-2	14	TRBD1	CASSRQGRGYGYTF	TGTGCCAGCAGCCGACAGGGACGAGGCTATGGCTACACCTTC
TRBV20-1	TRBJ1-2	11	.	CSAIDSYGYTF	TGCAGTGCGATTGACAGTTATGGCTACACCTTC
TRBV10-3	TRBJ1-5	13	.	CAISVDRDQPQHF	TGTGCCATCAGTGTCGACAGAGATCAGCCCCAGCATTTT
TRBV7-3	TRBJ2-1	13	.	CASSAGSYNEQFF	TGTGCCAGCAGCGCGGGGAGTTACAATGAGCAGTTCTTC
TRBV6-1	TRBJ2-2	14	.	CASSDPISPGELFF	TGTGCCAGCAGTGACCCGATTAGTCCCGGGGAGCTGTTTTTT
TRBV7-3	TRBJ2-2	17	TRBD1	CASSLGAGQGNTGELFF	TGTGCCAGCAGCTTGGGGGCGGGACAGGGGAACACCGGGGAGCTGTTTTTT
TRBV7-9	TRBJ1-2	13	.	CASSLGGLGGYTF	TGTGCCAGCAGCTTAGGGGGGCTCGGCGGCTACACCTTC
TRBV19	TRBJ2-1	17	TRBD2	CASSIQGTREGRDEQFF	TGTGCCAGTAGTATACAGGGTACGCGGGAGGGCCGCGATGAGCAGTTCTTC
TRBV10-3	TRBJ1-5	13	.	CAISVAGNQPQHF	TGTGCCATCAGTGTGGCAGGCAATCAGCCCCAGCATTTT
TRBV7-2	TRBJ2-7	14	.	CASSFADSPYEQYF	TGTGCCAGCAGCTTCGCGGACTCCCCCTACGAGCAGTACTTC
TRBV2	TRBJ2-3	18	TRBD1	CASSPGTGTQSRGDTQYF	TGTGCCAGCAGCCCCGGGACAGGGACACAGTCAAGGGGAGATACGCAGTATTTT
TRBV5-8	TRBJ2-6	15	.	CASSPGLSGANVLTF	TGTGCCAGCAGCCCGGGTCTCTCTGGGGCCAACGTCCTGACTTTC
TRBV9	TRBJ2-1	17	TRBD2	CASSVAVSGSVANEQFF	TGTGCCAGCAGCGTAGCGGTTAGCGGGAGTGTCGCAAATGAGCAGTTCTTC
TRBV28	TRBJ2-2	16	.	CASSFPRGIGTGELFF	TGTGCCAGCAGTTTCCCCCGGGGGATCGGCACCGGGGAGCTGTTTTTT
TRBV19	TRBJ2-6	18	TRBD2	CASSIISGDYSGANVLTF	TGTGCCAGTAGTATTATAAGCGGGGACTACTCTGGGGCCAACGTCCTGACTTTC
TRBV28	TRBJ2-3	16	TRBD2	CASSLLAGGPRDTQYF	TGTGCCAGCAGTTTACTAGCGGGAGGGCCAAGAGATACGCAGTATTTT
TRBV18	TRBJ2-6	16	.	CASSPRTSSWANVLTF	TGTGCCAGCTCACCTCGGACTTCCTCTTGGGCCAACGTCCTGACTTTC
TRBV7-9	TRBJ2-3	15	TRBD2	CASSRPSGSTDTQYF	TGTGCCAGCAGCCGTCCTAGCGGTAGCACAGATACGCAGTATTTT
TRBV15	TRBJ1-2	15	.	CATSRTWGVGYGYTF	TGTGCCACCAGCAGGACGTGGGGGGTCGGCTATGGCTACACCTTC
TRBV7-2	TRBJ2-1	15	.	CASSPVGGVYNEQFF	TGTGCCAGCAGCCCGGTCGGAGGGGTCTACAATGAGCAGTTCTTC
TRBV28	TRBJ1-4	15	TRBD1	CASSFRAGGGEKLFF	TGTGCCAGCAGTTTTCGGGCAGGGGGCGGTGAAAAACTGTTTTTT
TRBV9	TRBJ1-1	13	.	CASSPPGRDEAFF	TGTGCCAGCAGCCCCCCCGGACGGGATGAAGCTTTCTTT
TRBV29-1	TRBJ1-2	12	TRBD1	CSDGGQANGYTF	TGCAGCGATGGTGGACAGGCTAATGGCTACACCTTC
TRBV18	TRBJ2-7	15	TRBD2	CASSPMETSVNEQYF	TGTGCCAGCTCACCAATGGAGACTAGCGTGAACGAGCAGTACTTC
TRBV2	TRBJ2-7	11	.	CASSAQREQYF	TGTGCCAGCAGTGCTCAGCGGGAGCAGTACTTC
TRBV6-1	TRBJ1-5	14	TRBD1	CASRYRGSNQPQHF	TGTGCCAGCAGATACAGGGGAAGCAATCAGCCCCAGCATTTT
TRBV11-2	TRBJ1-5	16	.	CASSLGPDQGSQPQHF	TGTGCCAGCAGCTTAGGCCCGGACCAGGGAAGTCAGCCCCAGCATTTT
TRBV29-1	TRBJ1-4	13	TRBD1	CSVETGVDEKLFF	TGCAGCGTGGAGACAGGGGTGGACGAAAAACTGTTTTTT
TRBV2	TRBJ2-1	13	TRBD1	CASSLDRGNEQFF	TGTGCCAGCAGTCTGGACAGGGGCAATGAGCAGTTCTTC
TRBV28	TRBJ2-7	16	TRBD1	CASSLSGQGMAYEQYF	TGTGCCAGCAGTTTATCAGGACAGGGGATGGCCTACGAGCAGTACTTC
TRBV5-1	TRBJ2-6	21	TRBD1	CASSLVGQGAHLTSGANVLTF	TGCGCCAGCAGCTTGGTGGGGCAGGGGGCGCACCTTACCTCTGGGGCCAACGTCCTGACTTTC